This entry lists 22 T cell receptor beta chains sequenced from one sample in a study of identical twins. TCRdb re-derived calls from the 5' RACE reads in MiXCR, one entry per CDR3 protein. The sample carries roughly 1,500,000 distinct CDR3 sequences, under 35% recorded once. Sample: cord blood. The receptors come from a newborn girl in good health.

This clonotype was seen more than once but under ten times. V gene TRBV29-1 combines with J gene TRBJ1-1; no reliable D call. CDR3 length: 11 amino acids. The V gene lost 6 bases and the J gene lost 0 bases, with 5 bases spanning the gap. The germline CDR1 and CDR2 sequences are SQVTM and ANQGSEA. The CDR3 protein is CSVSMNTEAFF. DNA of the CDR3: TGCAGCGTCTCGATGAACACTGAAGCTTTCTTT.

The V gene is TRBV20-1, the J gene TRBJ1-6, with D possibly TRBD1 on 5 matching bases. With 1 base removed from V and 13 bases from J, the gap between germline ends came to 17 bases. Germline CDR1 reads DFQATT; CDR2 reads SNEGSKA (reference sequence). The CDR3 spans 14 residues. The CDR3 loop reads CSARGAAGRRPLHF. In nucleotides, the CDR3 is TGCAGTGCTAGAGGGGCGGCAGGGCGTCGGCCCCTCCACTTT.

This clonotype has only a few counts. This rearrangement joins TRBV7-9 to TRBJ2-7; 8 positions agree with TRBD1. Germline V gene lookup returns CDR1 SEHNR and CDR2 FQNEAQ (reference sequence). This CDR3 contains 16 residues. V lost 5 bases to trimming and J lost 2 bases; unmatched junction nucleotides: 11. The CDR3, as DNA: TGTGCCAGCAGCCGCCTAAGGACAGGGAAGGCCTACGAGCAGTACTTC. This translates into CASSRLRTGKAYEQYF.

In this sample, this clonotype turned up a few times. The rearrangement links TRBV10-3 to TRBJ1-1; 9 bases are a match to TRBD1. The trim removed 7 bases at V and 2 bases at J, leaving 8 bases unmatched. The CDR3 consists of 15 residues. Germline CDR1 is ENHRY and CDR2 is SYGVKD. CDR3 sequence (DNA): TGTGCCATCACCGGGACAGGGAGATCAAACACTGAAGCTTTCTTT. It specifies CAITGTGRSNTEAFF.

This chain connects TRBV7-2 to TRBJ2-1; 7 nucleotides line up with TRBD1. Matching the DNA end better, TRBJ2-7 makes the J call doubtful. The germline V gene encodes CDR1 SGHTA and CDR2 FQGNSA. The CDR3 runs to 16 residues. The CDR3 nucleotides are TGTGCCAGCAGCTTTGAACGCAGGGGGTCCTACAATGAGCAGTACTTC. Its translation: CASSFERRGSYNEQYF.

In regard to this clonotype: One junction end does not reproduce the germline sequence, and a read error may be involved. This chain uses TRBV2 with TRBJ2-3, with TRBD1 matching over 10 bases. The CDR3 runs to 16 residues. CDR1 and CDR2 from the germline V gene are SNHLY and FYNNEI. The CDR3 spells CASSGKDRGPTDTHYF. Here the CDR3 DNA reads TGTGCCAGCAGTGGTAAAGACAGGGGGCCCACAGATACGCACTATTTT. Variable domain in full (rest from reference TRBV2 and TRBJ2-3): EPEVTQTPSHQVTQMGQEVILRCVPISNHLYFYWYRQILGQKVEFLVSFYNNEISEKSEIFDDQFSVERPDGSNFTLKIRSTKLEDSAMYFCASSGKDRGPTDTHYFGPGTRLTVL.

This clonotype was recorded many times. The chain recombines TRBV28 with TRBJ2-7; 12 bases fit TRBD2. Per the germline V gene, CDR1 is MDHEN and CDR2 is SYDVKM. After removal of 3 bases from V and 4 bases from J, the junction contained 4 bases not matched to a gene. The CDR3 length is 15 residues. CDR3 region: CASSLTSGRGYEQYF. DNA for the CDR3: TGTGCCAGCAGTTTGACTAGCGGGAGAGGGTACGAGCAGTACTTC.

There are a few counts of this clonotype. J is TRBJ1-2 and V is TRBV7-9; D remains ambiguous. This CDR3 spans 15 amino acids. With 4 bases removed from V and 2 bases from J, the gap between germline ends came to 14 bases. Looked up from germline, CDR1 is SEHNR and CDR2 is FQNEAQ (reference sequence). Here the CDR3 reads CASSYDLTTNYGYTF. The CDR3 DNA follows: TGTGCCAGCAGCTACGACCTTACAACCAACTATGGCTACACCTTC.

The gene calls are TRBV27 and TRBJ2-7; D assignment may be TRBD1 or TRBD2 (6 bases each). The germline CDR1 and CDR2 sequences are MNHEY and SMNVEV (reference sequence). The CDR3 consists of 14 residues. The V and J ends lost 3 bases and 2 bases respectively, with 11 bases between them. The CDR3 protein is CASSFRGGPYEQYF. The CDR3 DNA reads TGTGCCAGCAGTTTCCGAGGGGGGCCCTACGAGCAGTACTTC.

A word on this clonotype: Given a much more abundant clone one base away, this may be a read error. This chain uses TRBV20-1 with TRBJ2-1, with 10 bases aligning to TRBD1. This CDR3 region has 15 residues. After removal of 3 bases from V and 2 bases from J, the junction contained 4 bases not matched to a gene. Per germline, CDR1 DFQATT and CDR2 SNEGSKA (reference sequence). The chain's CDR3 is CSARPGTGAYNEQFF. DNA of the CDR3: TGCAGTGCTAGGCCCGGGACAGGGGCCTACAATGAGCAGTTCTTC.

The chain employs TRBV28 and TRBJ2-7; 9 nucleotides line up with TRBD1. CDR1 is MDHEN and CDR2 is SYDVKM in the germline V gene. The CDR3 length is 15 residues. J was trimmed by 5 bases and V by 3 bases; bases with no gene match: 8. The CDR3 loop reads CASSLSGTGFDEQYF. In DNA, the CDR3 is TGTGCCAGCAGTTTGTCCGGGACAGGGTTCGACGAGCAGTACTTC.

The chain links TRBV2 to TRBJ2-7, with TRBD1 matching over 9 bases. This CDR3 comprises 14 residues. Looked up from germline, CDR1 is SNHLY and CDR2 is FYNNEI. V trimming: 4 bases; J trimming: 4 bases; junction bases outside the gene matches: 5. In nucleotides, the CDR3 is TGTGCCAGCAGTGCGGGACAGGGTTATTACGAGCAGTACTTC. Translation: CASSAGQGYYEQYF.

This clonotype was counted a few times. The rearrangement uses TRBV20-1 and TRBJ2-1; no clear D. The germline gives CDR1 DFQATT, CDR2 SNEGSKA (reference sequence). The V and J ends lost 6 bases and 1 base respectively, with 16 bases between them. The CDR3 length is 15 residues. For the CDR3, the DNA is TGCAGTGCCCCACATCGGTCCCTATCCTACAATGAGCAGTTCTTC. Amino acid sequence: CSAPHRSLSYNEQFF.

The chain couples TRBV6-1 to TRBJ2-7; weak D call: TRBD2 (5 bases). Germline assignment: CDR1 MNHNS and CDR2 SASEGT. The V gene lost 0 bases and the J gene lost 0 bases, with 12 bases spanning the gap. There are 16 residues in the CDR3. CDR3 residues: CASSEAGAVVSYEQYF. The DNA of the CDR3 is TGTGCCAGCAGTGAAGCGGGAGCGGTCGTCTCCTACGAGCAGTACTTC.

This clonotype was observed a handful of times. The rearrangement joins TRBV20-1 to TRBJ2-3; 12 bases fit TRBD2. The CDR3 consists of 14 residues. Trimming at V came to 0 bases and at J to 13 bases, leaving 8 bases not matched to a gene. CDR1 and CDR2 from the germline V gene are DFQATT and SNEGSKA (reference sequence). In DNA, the CDR3 is TGCAGTGCTAGAGATCGCCGGACTAGCGGGATGGAGTATTTT. It is translated as CSARDRRTSGMEYF.

This chain connects TRBV7-2 to TRBJ1-1; D unclear. CDR1 is SGHTA, CDR2 FQGNSA, per germline. CDR3 length: 15 amino acids. The V and J ends lost 0 bases and 2 bases respectively, with 10 bases between them. The CDR3 loop is CASSLANGRNTEAFF. The DNA for the CDR3 is TGTGCCAGCAGCTTAGCTAACGGCAGAAACACTGAAGCTTTCTTT.

This clonotype was recorded a few times. This chain uses TRBV29-1 with TRBJ1-2; D is perhaps TRBD1 (6 bases). CDR1 and CDR2 from the germline V gene are SQVTM and ANQGSEA. This CDR3 has 13 residues. Trimming stripped 6 bases from V and 0 bases from J, with 11 bases between. Here the CDR3 reads CSVDRRPNYGYTF. The CDR3 coding sequence is TGCAGCGTCGACAGGCGACCTAACTATGGCTACACCTTC.

The chain links TRBV20-1 to TRBJ2-2, with D perhaps TRBD2 (6 bases). With 0 bases removed from V and 5 bases from J, the gap between germline ends came to 10 bases. Germline V CDR1 and CDR2: DFQATT, SNEGSKA (reference sequence). The CDR3 spans 14 residues. CDR3 DNA: TGCAGTGCTAGAGATCGGGGGTCAACCGGGGAGCTGTTTTTT. Translation gives CSARDRGSTGELFF.

V and J are TRBV3-1 and TRBJ1-2, with D unclear. CDR1 and CDR2 from the germline V gene are LGHDT and YNNKEL (reference sequence). The V end was cut by 0 bases, the J end by 4 bases, with 15 bases between. There are 16 residues in the CDR3. CDR3 amino acids: CASSQDLSDPPYGYTF. CDR3 in DNA: TGTGCCAGCAGCCAAGATCTTTCGGACCCCCCCTATGGCTACACCTTC.

This rearrangement joins TRBV20-1 to TRBJ2-7, with a tentative D call TRBD2 (6 bases). This CDR3 spans 12 amino acids. Germline values: CDR1 DFQATT, CDR2 SNEGSKA (reference sequence). V was cut by 6 bases and J by 6 bases, with 15 bases left in between. The CDR3 DNA reads as TGCAGTGCCAGACCGACTAGGCCCGAGCAGTACTTC. It yields the protein CSARPTRPEQYF.

The CDR3 DNA is TGTGCCAGCAGTGCTAATAGGGTCTCCTACGAGCAGTACTTC. It translates to CASSANRVSYEQYF. This chain uses TRBV6-1 with TRBJ2-7, with no clear D. V was cut by 4 bases and J by 0 bases, with 10 bases left in between. This CDR3 region has 14 residues. The germline gives CDR1 MNHNS, CDR2 SASEGT.

The V call is TRBV5-1, the J call TRBJ2-3; maybe TRBD2 (6 bases). This CDR3 comprises 15 residues. The V end was cut by 7 bases, the J end by 2 bases, with 17 bases between. Germline V gene lookup returns CDR1 SGHRS and CDR2 YFSETQ. CDR3 protein: CASPERPGATDTQYF. The CDR3, as DNA: TGCGCCAGCCCCGAGCGTCCGGGAGCCACAGATACGCAGTATTTT.